This TCR beta chain was documented in a study of cytomegalovirus exposure and HLA in healthy donors. Study-level findings and limits: Rarity marked most TCR sequences, yet some public TCRs occurred in many donors. About 150 TCR beta chains were listed as cytomegalovirus-associated.

Germline loops: CDR1 MDHEN, CDR2 SYDVKM. V lost 6 bases, J lost 4 bases, and 18 bases lay in between. The CDR3 sequence is 15 residues long. Concerning this clone: The antigen is not known.

Primers: 60 Vbeta forward and 13 Jbeta reverse. Authors' processing steps: In a later analysis, 8.5 million to 14 million of 65 million to 80 million unique beta chains occurred in at least two donors. The data were produced by immunoSEQ multiplex PCR, yet TCRdb's version contains in-frame clones alone and is incomplete. V and J calls and clone size are those listed in that table; D and trimming were worked out from the DNA. The table records fewer than 85,000 clones, about 76% of them present only once. This TCR came from a male donor in good health and CMV-seropositive. The sequencing input was PBMCs. V gene TRBV28 combines with J gene TRBJ2-5; TRBD1 is a possible D gene (6 bases). CDR3 sequence: CASRETQGTRETQYF. The DNA of the CDR3 is TGTGCCAGCAGGGAAACACAGGGAACCAGAGAGACCCAGTACTTC.